Presented here are 16 T cell receptor beta chains from one specimen sequenced in a study of yellow fever vaccine responses in identical twins. TCRdb independently ran MiXCR on the RT-PCR reads; one entry per CDR3 protein. This sample carries around 810 distinct CDR3 sequences, around 86% of them seen once, and the ten largest clones take about 15%. This specimen was T cells from blood (PBMCs), unsorted or a sorted subset (not recorded which), taken before or after yellow fever vaccination (not recorded which). The source is a female donor who received the yellow fever vaccine.

V is TRBV6-2 or TRBV6-3 and J is TRBJ1-2; D uncertain. Germline V gene lookup returns CDR1 MNHEY and CDR2 SVGEGT. V lost 0 bases, J lost 6 bases, and 11 bases lay in between. This CDR3 has 14 amino acids. This CDR3 is CASSYSRWRDGYTF. The CDR3 region has the DNA TGTGCCAGCAGTTACTCGAGGTGGAGGGATGGCTACACCTTC.

The CDR3 DNA sequence: TGCAGTGCTAGAGGTGCGGAGCCCTACGAGCAGTACTTC. It codes for CSARGAEPYEQYF. This chain joins TRBV20-1 and TRBJ2-7; no clear D gene. The CDR3 extends over 13 amino acids. Germline assignment: CDR1 DFQATT and CDR2 SNEGSKA (reference sequence). V was trimmed by 1 base and J by 2 bases, leaving 9 bases between them.

This rearrangement joins TRBV7-6 to TRBJ1-6; D may be TRBD1 (5 bases). CDR1 is SGHVS and CDR2 is FNYEAQ in the germline V gene. V dropped 5 bases and J dropped 10 bases, with 12 bases sitting between them. The CDR3 contains 13 residues. The CDR3 DNA is TGTGCCAGCAGCCCAGAGGGACCCTCACCCCTCCACTTT. This translates into CASSPEGPSPLHF. Drawing the rest from reference TRBV7-6 and TRBJ1-6, the complete variable domain is GAGVSQSPRYKVTKRGQDVALRCDPISGHVSLYWYRQALGQGPEFLTYFNYEAQQDKSGLPNDRFSAERPEGSISTLTIQRTEQRDSAMYRCASSPEGPSPLHFGNGTRLTVT.

This clonotype was picked up one time. As DNA, the CDR3 is TGTGCCAGCAGCTCCTCCTGGACAGATCTAAACTATGGCTACACCTTC. It encodes CASSSSWTDLNYGYTF. The chain carries TRBV11-1 and TRBJ1-2; a possible D gene is TRBD1 (6 bases). CDR3 length equals 16 residues. Trimming shortened V by 4 bases and J by 2 bases, and 17 bases separated the two germline ends. CDR1 SGHAT and CDR2 FQDESV come from the germline V gene (reference sequence). Supplemented by reference TRBV11-1 and TRBJ1-2, the full variable domain reads EAEVAQSPRYKITEKSQAVAFWCDPISGHATLYWYRQILGQGPELLVQFQDESVVDDSQLPKDRFSAERLKGVDSTLKIQPAELGDSAMYLCASSSSWTDLNYGYTFGSGTRLTVV.

The chain uses TRBV12-3 or TRBV12-4 and TRBJ1-2; TRBD1 might be the D (5 bases). The CDR3 runs 15 residues. V was cut by 4 bases and J by 3 bases, with 15 bases left in between. The CDR3 is CASSSTQGGHYGYTF. The CDR3, as DNA: TGTGCCAGCAGTTCCACCCAGGGCGGACACTATGGCTACACCTTC.

This clonotype occurred a few times. The gene calls are TRBV7-3 and TRBJ2-7; 11 positions match TRBD2. The CDR3 length is 16 residues. J was trimmed by 6 bases and V by 1 base; bases with no gene match: 8. The germline gives CDR1 SGHTA, CDR2 FQGTGA. CDR3 nucleotide sequence: TGTGCCAGCAGCTTAAGGGGACTAGCGGCCTTTAGCGAGCAGTACTTC. It translates to CASSLRGLAAFSEQYF.

This chain uses TRBV2 with TRBJ1-5; D remains ambiguous. Germline V gene data show CDR1 as SNHLY and CDR2 as FYNNEI. The CDR3 is 14 amino acids. V lost 4 bases to trimming and J lost 3 bases, with 10 bases between them. The CDR3 protein is CASSANGHNQPQHF. The CDR3, as DNA: TGTGCCAGCAGTGCAAATGGCCACAATCAGCCCCAGCATTTT.

The chain couples TRBV4-2 to TRBJ2-1; D is perhaps TRBD2 (7 bases). The CDR3 length is 16 residues. Germline CDR1 is LGHNA and CDR2 is YNFKEQ. Trimming cost V 0 bases and J 4 bases, with 13 bases left between them. The CDR3 protein is CASSQDGGGAYNEQFF. The CDR3 DNA reads as TGTGCCAGCAGCCAAGATGGCGGGGGCGCTTACAATGAGCAGTTCTTC.

This clonotype has a single count. CDR3: CSVGTGGPYNEQFF. The CDR3, as DNA: TGCAGCGTCGGGACAGGGGGCCCCTACAATGAGCAGTTCTTC. The chain uses TRBV29-1 and TRBJ2-1; TRBD1 aligns across 12 bases. The CDR3 covers 14 residues. V dropped 6 bases and J dropped 2; count of bases not matched to a gene: 2. CDR1 is SQVTM and CDR2 is ANQGSEA in the germline V gene.

J is TRBJ2-1 and V is TRBV11-3; TRBD1 matches 8 bases. Germline CDR1 is SGHNT and CDR2 is YENEEA. V was clipped by 1 base and J by 7 bases; unmatched bases: 6. CDR3 length: 15 amino acids. The CDR3 loop is CASSLGTGIRNEQFF. The CDR3 DNA is TGTGCCAGCAGCTTAGGGACAGGGATTAGGAATGAGCAGTTCTTC.

Comments on this clonotype: Here the CDR3 omits its conserved ending phenylalanine or tryptophan, so a read error is the likely source. The V call is TRBV6-5, the J call TRBJ1-2, with 7 bases identical to TRBD1. Germline CDR1 and CDR2: MNHEY and SVGAGI. Trimming cost V 2 bases and J 0 bases; bases outside gene matches: 9. The CDR3 loop spans 17 amino acids. The CDR3 sequence: CASSYGRGNPANYGYTL. The CDR3, as DNA: TGTGCCAGCAGTTACGGCAGGGGGAACCCCGCTAACTATGGCTACACCCTC.

This clonotype has just a few counts. The genes are TRBV6-1 and TRBJ1-1, with D unresolved. CDR3 length equals 14 residues. Deletions cut 6 bases from V and 5 bases from J, with 16 bases between. Germline-derived CDR1 and CDR2 are MNHNS and SASEGT. The CDR3 bases are TGTGCCAGCAGCCGTGTTGCGGGTAAAACTGAAGCTTTCTTT. Residues: CASSRVAGKTEAFF.

The chain links TRBV11-1 to TRBJ2-3; TRBD2 might be the D (6 bases). CDR3 size: 15 residues. CDR1 is SGHAT, CDR2 FQDESV, per germline (reference sequence). The ends were cut back, 6 bases at V and 2 bases at J, with 15 bases in the middle. The CDR3 DNA sequence: TGTGCCAGCAGGGCGGGACGGTCTCCCACAGATACGCAGTATTTT. As protein: CASRAGRSPTDTQYF.

The chain links TRBV10-3 to TRBJ2-3; 7 bases map to TRBD2. The germline gives CDR1 ENHRY, CDR2 SYGVKD. Losses at the gene ends were 6 bases for V and 5 bases for J; bases not matched to a gene: 14. The CDR3 is 16 amino acids. The CDR3 is CAIRMGGGGGGDTQYF. The CDR3 DNA follows: TGTGCCATCAGGATGGGAGGCGGGGGTGGGGGAGATACGCAGTATTTT.

The gene calls are TRBV29-1 and TRBJ2-3, with 9 nucleotides matching TRBD1. Trimming took 4 bases from V and 2 from J; bases not matched to a gene: 7. This CDR3 spans 15 amino acids. Germline values: CDR1 SQVTM, CDR2 ANQGSEA. In DNA, the CDR3 is TGCAGCGTTGTAGGACAGGGGATTCCCACAGATACGCAGTATTTT. Protein sequence: CSVVGQGIPTDTQYF.

The V and J genes are TRBV11-1 and TRBJ2-2, with no clear D. Germline V gives CDR1 SGHAT, CDR2 FQDESV (reference sequence). The CDR3 is 12 amino acids. Trimming shortened V by 8 bases and J by 4 bases, and 8 bases separated the two germline ends. The CDR3 loop is CASPLGTGELFF. The CDR3 DNA reads TGTGCCAGCCCGCTAGGCACCGGGGAGCTGTTTTTT.